This T cell receptor (beta chain) is from a study of blood T cell dynamics during melanoma immunotherapy (dated by TCRdb to 2020 to 2021). Concerning the study at large: Patients had metastatic melanoma and received first-line pembrolizumab or nivolumab plus ipilimumab as standard of care in the United Kingdom. To identify early correlates of response, the study profiled peripheral T cell receptor repertoires in patients with metastatic melanoma before and after one cycle of checkpoint inhibitor therapy. The training cohort was made up of consecutive patients, while a further independent group of patients from the same centre was pooled to form an external validation set.

What this sample's time point label stands for: pre-treatment baseline. Blood samples were taken before treatment (T0) and at week 3 (W3), following the first cycle of checkpoint blockade. Except for two patients with rapid clinical progression, response was assessed 12 weeks after the first infusion by RECIST 1.1; disease control meant complete response, partial response or stable disease. Patients were excluded for prior systemic cancer treatment, concomitant immunosuppressant therapy or synchronous other active malignancies. To track both circulating cells and T cell turnover, TCR beta was sequenced from bulk PBMC as well as from plasma cell-free DNA. Lymphoprep and SepMate tubes were used to isolate PBMC from blood, and red cell lysis was then performed. QIAamp DNA Blood Mini kits were used to extract DNA from both PBMC and sorted T cell subsets. CDR1 is given as SGHVS and CDR2 as FQNEAQ, both from the germline V gene. From the cysteine through the phenylalanine, the CDR3 covers 14 amino acids. The DNA shown is the 42-base CDR3, in frame from base 1. V lost 1 base and J lost 7 bases; the stretch between them is 13 bases long.

For every bulk PBMC sample, a fixed 350 ng of DNA was loaded. TCR beta CDR3 sequences were amplified from genomic DNA using the immunoSEQ TCRb Assay kit according to manufacturer instructions. The KAPA Library Quantification Kit for Illumina platforms was used to quantify pooled libraries by qPCR. Sequencing of the pooled libraries was done on an Illumina NextSeq 500, with clustering at 0.6-1.1 pM. As for the authors' bioinformatics: Analysis of the TCR data relied on immunoSEQ ANALYZER and the R LymphoSeq package. A rearrangement efficiency score was calculated as productive divided by the sum of productive and non-productive CDR3 sequences. Within each patient, timepoints were compared pairwise for clonality, measured with the Gini coefficient, and for diversity, measured with the Renyi index at alpha=1. In LymphoSeq, clonal relatedness was computed using an edit distance of 3, and repertoire similarity was computed using the Bhattacharyya coefficient. To classify response, a linear discriminant analysis based on week-3 changes in clonality and diversity was built with the R MASS and caret packages. TCRdb re-hosts the immuneACCESS table, in-frame sequences only. Its copies lack some clones; in the studies checked, an unresolved V gene accounts for under half of them, and the cause for the rest is not known. The V and J calls and clone size come from that table; D and trimming were worked out from the DNA. This sample comprises 15,000 to 20,000 clones, more than 85% of them detected only once. The top ten constitute around 1.9% of the sample.

General conclusions and limits of the study: Whether the T cell clones behind the repertoire changes were melanoma-specific or instead reflected general immune activation was something the study could not determine. The relatively small sample size was recognized as a factor that could limit how well the results generalize. A bifurcated reorganization of the PBMC repertoire at W3, with increased clonality or increased diversity, was observed in patients who later achieved disease control, unlike in progressors.

Of note for this clone: The antigen it recognizes is unknown. Nothing much larger sits one base from this clone, and base qualities are not available.

Rearrangement joined TRBV7-8 to TRBJ1-1; a weak D assignment points to TRBD1 (5 bases agree). The source of this sequence is a human donor with melanoma. The sample was blood, taken from a patient treated with checkpoint blockade. The CDR3 protein: CASSLGQGLGEAFF. Here is the DNA: TGTGCCAGCAGCTTAGGGCAGGGCCTGGGTGAAGCTTTCTTT.